One sample yielded the 13 T cell receptor beta chains listed below, sequenced in a study of beta chain features in type 1 diabetes. Study findings and constraints: When Type 1 diabetes patients were examined, their TCRB CDR3s proved moderately but significantly shorter in all four CD4+ subsets.

Sequenced material consisted of expressed TCRB transcripts (all of the isolated RNA was reverse transcribed). Sequencing was performed with immunoSEQ multiplex PCR; in TCRdb, only in-frame clones are kept and a portion is missing. Counted here are 150,000 to 200,000 clones, around 63% occurring once; the ten biggest clones make up around 0.096%. No antigen has been assigned to these receptors. What was sequenced was naive CD4+ T cells from blood. The source of these receptors is a man aged 25 to 45 with type 1 diabetes.

This chain links TRBV29-1 with TRBJ1-1; the D gene is possibly TRBD1 (5 bases). The germline gives CDR1 SQVTM, CDR2 ANQGSEA. V was shortened by 5 bases and J by 5 bases, with 15 bases between the two germline ends. The CDR3 totals 13 residues. The CDR3 nucleotides are TGCAGCGTTATCTGGGGATGGGGGACTGAAGCTTTCTTT. Translated: CSVIWGWGTEAFF.

In its sample, this clone was seen a few times. This chain joins TRBV11-2 and TRBJ1-2, with D hard to call. Germline V gives CDR1 SGHAT, CDR2 FQNNGV. Trimming pared 5 bases from V and 4 bases from J, leaving 11 bases between. The CDR3 covers 13 residues. CDR3 coding DNA: TGTGCCAGCAGCACAGATATGATCTATGGCTACACCTTC. This encodes CASSTDMIYGYTF.

This clone appeared a few times. The chain couples TRBV30 to TRBJ2-3; 7 positions match TRBD1. CDR1 is GTSNPN, CDR2 SVGIG, per germline (reference sequence). The J segment lost 2 bases and the V segment lost 7 bases, leaving 6 bases of the junction unmatched. The CDR3 loop spans 13 amino acids. CDR3 loop: CASTGSVTDTQYF. CDR3 DNA sequence: TGTGCCTCGACAGGGTCGGTCACAGATACGCAGTATTTT.

This clone has only a few counts. The V call is TRBV30, the J call TRBJ1-5; D perhaps matches TRBD1 (5 bases). Trimming removed 2 bases from V and 7 bases from J, with 21 bases in between. Looked up from germline, CDR1 is GTSNPN and CDR2 is SVGIG (reference sequence). The CDR3 totals 16 residues. CDR3 sequence (DNA): TGTGCCTGGAGTCCCAAATTGGGCCAGGGTCGACAGCCCCAGCATTTT. Translating gives CAWSPKLGQGRQPQHF.

This chain connects TRBV29-1 to TRBJ1-5, with 7 bases matching TRBD1. Germline V gene data show CDR1 as SQVTM and CDR2 as ANQGSEA. J lost 7 bases, V lost 7 bases, and 10 bases had no gene match. The CDR3 runs 13 residues. CDR3 DNA sequence: TGCAGCGAACCGACAGGGCAGCAGCAGCCCCAGCATTTT. It codes for CSEPTGQQQPQHF. The full variable domain, rest sourced from reference TRBV29-1 and TRBJ1-5, is SAVISQKPSRDICQRGTSLTIQCQVDSQVTMMFWYRQQPGQSLTLIATANQGSEATYESGFVIDKFPISRPNLTFSTLTVSNMSPEDSSIYLCSEPTGQQQPQHFGDGTRLSIL.

V is TRBV4-3 and J is TRBJ2-5; TRBD2 aligns across 8 bases. From germline, CDR1 is LGHNA and CDR2 YSLEER. The V gene end was trimmed by 2 bases and the J gene end by 4 bases; junction bases not matched to a gene: 3. This CDR3 contains 14 residues. The CDR3 spells CASSQIAGSETQYF. The DNA for the CDR3 is TGCGCCAGCAGCCAAATAGCGGGGTCAGAGACCCAGTACTTC.

The rearrangement joins TRBV25-1 to TRBJ2-7; 7 bases align to TRBD1. Germline V gene data show CDR1 as MGHDK and CDR2 as SYGVNS. CDR3 length: 14 residues. V shed 6 bases, J shed 2 bases, and the junction held 7 bases outside the gene matches. This chain's CDR3 is CASRPGTETYEQYF. The CDR3 region has the DNA TGTGCCAGCAGGCCCGGGACAGAGACCTACGAGCAGTACTTC.

This clone has a single count. The V and J genes are TRBV30 and TRBJ1-1; no firm D call. Trimming shortened V by 3 bases and J by 8 bases, and 10 bases separated the two germline ends. This CDR3 region has 11 residues. Germline assignment: CDR1 GTSNPN and CDR2 SVGIG (reference sequence). CDR3 in DNA: TGTGCCTGGAGCGATCACGGGGAAGCTTTCTTT. It specifies CAWSDHGEAFF.

This clone came up a few times. V is TRBV7-2 and J is TRBJ2-5; 8 bases line up with TRBD1. This CDR3 has 15 amino acids. Per germline, CDR1 SGHTA and CDR2 FQGNSA. Losses at the gene ends were 5 bases for V and 5 bases for J; bases not matched to a gene: 10. For the CDR3, the DNA is TGTGCCAGCAGCCCAAGGACAGGGCTAGGGGAGACCCAGTACTTC. Encoded protein: CASSPRTGLGETQYF. Filled out from reference TRBV7-2 and TRBJ2-5, the complete variable domain reads GAGVSQSPSNKVTEKGKDVELRCDPISGHTALYWYRQSLGQGLEFLIYFQGNSAPDKSGLPSDRFSAERTGGSVSTLTIQRTQQEDSAVYLCASSPRTGLGETQYFGPGTRLLVL.

The genes are TRBV14 and TRBJ1-3; D unclear. Trimming cost V 0 bases and J 1 base, with 7 bases left between them. Germline V lookup: CDR1 SGHDN, CDR2 FVKESK. The CDR3 is 15 amino acids. The CDR3: CASSQDGSSGNTIYF. DNA of the CDR3: TGTGCCAGCAGCCAAGACGGCTCTTCTGGAAACACCATATATTTT.

V and J are TRBV14 and TRBJ2-5; perhaps TRBD2 as D (5 bases). Germline V gene lookup returns CDR1 SGHDN and CDR2 FVKESK. With 0 bases removed from V and 5 bases from J, the gap between germline ends came to 13 bases. This CDR3 has 15 amino acids. The CDR3: CASSQDQQWRETQYF. CDR3 DNA sequence: TGTGCCAGCAGCCAAGATCAACAGTGGAGGGAGACCCAGTACTTC.

The chain is built from TRBV7-2 and TRBJ2-1; 9 nucleotides match TRBD2. The CDR3 consists of 15 residues. Trimming cost V 6 bases and J 1 base; bases outside gene matches: 4. Germline CDR1 is SGHTA and CDR2 is FQGNSA. The CDR3 is CASRPLAGSYNEQFF. The CDR3 DNA sequence: TGTGCCAGCAGACCGCTAGCGGGGTCCTACAATGAGCAGTTCTTC.

This chain joins TRBV6-5 and TRBJ2-3; 8 bases are a match to TRBD2. The CDR3 is 15 residues long. The germline V gene has CDR1 MNHEY and CDR2 SVGAGI. Trimming cost V 6 bases and J 4 bases; bases outside gene matches: 9. The CDR3 DNA reads TGTGCCAGCAGGGCAGCGGGGGCTGTCTCAGATACGCAGTATTTT. Translated, it gives CASRAAGAVSDTQYF.